Here is one T cell receptor (beta chain) with its context. Its matching antigen is unknown. This entry comes from a study of cytomegalovirus exposure and HLA in healthy donors. The CDR3 runs to 16 residues. The V and J ends lost 2 bases and 4 bases, in that order; junction bases with no gene match: 8. Germline CDR1 and CDR2: SGHTS and YDEGEE. Vbeta (60) and Jbeta (13) primers were used in the PCR. Sequencing used immunoSEQ multiplex PCR; TCRdb keeps in-frame clones, though not all of them. This sample has 110,000 to 150,000 clones, with approximately 80% found just once. Overall study results and limits: Most sequenced TCRs were rare (though some public TCRs occurred in many donors). The authors reported that TCR beta sequences could predict HLA-A and HLA-B alleles. These predictions were accurate for most subjects in the first cohort. Later on, a genetic analysis was performed. It linked a missense variant in DCLRE1C with V- and J-gene trimming of TCR beta. Roughly uniform depth of sequencing across donors was assumed in presence/absence analyses.

This receptor was taken from a female donor in good health and CMV-seronegative. The specimen was PBMCs. The genes are TRBV5-8 and TRBJ1-4, with 7 bases identical to TRBD1. The CDR3 is CASSFNRGTVNEKLFF. Here the CDR3 DNA reads TGTGCCAGCAGCTTTAATCGGGGGACAGTTAATGAAAAACTGTTTTTT.